The TCR beta chain under discussion was sequenced for a study of immune evolution from preneoplasia to lung adenocarcinoma. H&E slides confirmed each diagnosis, reviewed by two pathologists independently. The repertoire was sequenced with immunoSEQ multiplex PCR; TCRdb's copy has only in-frame clones and lacks some. Here the sample spans more than 9,500 clones, over 65% being singletons. On this clone: Its antigen is not known.

The CDR3 is 15 residues long. V was clipped by 3 bases and J by 3 bases; unmatched bases: 4. Germline CDR1 and CDR2: ENHRY and SYGVKD. Study outcomes and limitations: T cell clonality was higher in KRAS-mutant than EGFR-mutant or wild-type nodules. Normal lung had the highest top T cell clone frequencies. Later-stage lesions seemingly showed higher T cell density and diversity than normal lung.

The chain links TRBV10-3 to TRBJ2-4, with 8 nucleotides matching TRBD2. Sequenced: FFPE tissue from an adenomatous hyperplasia lung lesion. Subset: atypical adenomatous hyperplasia (AAH), lung preneoplasia. The receptor was isolated from a person aged 50-75 years with lung adenocarcinoma. In nucleotides, the CDR3 is TGTGCCATCAGTGACTCGGCGGGGGGCAAAAACATTCAGTACTTC. The encoded protein is CAISDSAGGKNIQYF.